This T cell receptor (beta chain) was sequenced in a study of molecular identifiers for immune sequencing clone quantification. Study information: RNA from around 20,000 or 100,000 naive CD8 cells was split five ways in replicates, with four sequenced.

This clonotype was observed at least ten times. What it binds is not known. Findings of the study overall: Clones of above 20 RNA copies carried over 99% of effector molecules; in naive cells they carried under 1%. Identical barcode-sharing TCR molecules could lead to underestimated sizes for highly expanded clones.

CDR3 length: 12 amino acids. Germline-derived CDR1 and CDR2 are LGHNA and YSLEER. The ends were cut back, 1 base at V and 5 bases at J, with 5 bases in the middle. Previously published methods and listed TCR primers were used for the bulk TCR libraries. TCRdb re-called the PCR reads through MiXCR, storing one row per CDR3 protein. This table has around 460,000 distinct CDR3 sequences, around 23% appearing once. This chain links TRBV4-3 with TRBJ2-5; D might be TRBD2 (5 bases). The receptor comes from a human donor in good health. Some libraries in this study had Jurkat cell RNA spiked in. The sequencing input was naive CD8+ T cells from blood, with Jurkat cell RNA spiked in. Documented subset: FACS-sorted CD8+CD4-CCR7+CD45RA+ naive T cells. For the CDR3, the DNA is TGCGCCAGCAGCCAAGGAGGGGAGACCCAGTACTTC. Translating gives CASSQGGETQYF.